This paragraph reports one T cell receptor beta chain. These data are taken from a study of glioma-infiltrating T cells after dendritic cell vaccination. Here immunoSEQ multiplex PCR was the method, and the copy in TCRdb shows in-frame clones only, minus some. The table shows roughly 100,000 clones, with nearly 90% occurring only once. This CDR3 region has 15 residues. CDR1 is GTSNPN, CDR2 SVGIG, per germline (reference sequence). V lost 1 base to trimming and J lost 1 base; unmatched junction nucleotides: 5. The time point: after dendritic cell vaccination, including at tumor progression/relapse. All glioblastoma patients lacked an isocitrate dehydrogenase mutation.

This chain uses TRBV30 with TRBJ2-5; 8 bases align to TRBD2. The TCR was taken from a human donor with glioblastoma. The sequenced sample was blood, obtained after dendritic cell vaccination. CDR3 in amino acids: CAWSGGSGAQETQYF. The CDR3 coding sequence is TGTGCCTGGAGTGGGGGTAGCGGGGCCCAAGAGACCCAGTACTTC.